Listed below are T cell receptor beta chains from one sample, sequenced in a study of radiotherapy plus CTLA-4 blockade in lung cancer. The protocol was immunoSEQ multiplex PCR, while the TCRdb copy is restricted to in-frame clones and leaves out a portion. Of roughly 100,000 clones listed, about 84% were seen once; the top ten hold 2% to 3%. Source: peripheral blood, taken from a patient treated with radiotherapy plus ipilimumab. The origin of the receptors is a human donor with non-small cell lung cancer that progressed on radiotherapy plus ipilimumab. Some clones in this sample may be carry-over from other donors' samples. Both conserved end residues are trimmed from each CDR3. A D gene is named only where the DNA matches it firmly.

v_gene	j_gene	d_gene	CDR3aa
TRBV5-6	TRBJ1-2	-	ASSLPGHFYGYT
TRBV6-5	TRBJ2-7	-	ASSYSDEQY
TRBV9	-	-	ASSEGGEAYEQY
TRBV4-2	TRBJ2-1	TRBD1	ASSPGTGPNEQF
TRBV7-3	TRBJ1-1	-	ASRRVPNTEAF
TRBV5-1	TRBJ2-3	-	ASSFEGTDTQY
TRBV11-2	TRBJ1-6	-	ASSLRDNSPLH
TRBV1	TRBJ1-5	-	TSSQGGQGEGYTYSNQPQH
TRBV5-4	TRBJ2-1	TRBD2	ASSSLSGGGSEQF
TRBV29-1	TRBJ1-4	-	SVGAATEKLF
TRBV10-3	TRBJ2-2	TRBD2	AISEATSSGGLPF
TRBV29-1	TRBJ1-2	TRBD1	SVVGTGGGYT
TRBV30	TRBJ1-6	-	AWSLGIGGSHNSPLL
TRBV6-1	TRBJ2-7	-	ASSGGKAYEQY
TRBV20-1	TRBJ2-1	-	SAHQPEQF
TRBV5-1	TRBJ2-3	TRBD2	ASTYRRSGDRTDTQY
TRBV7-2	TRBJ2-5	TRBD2	ASSFPVAGGQETQY
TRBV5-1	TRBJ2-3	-	ASSRDVGGGTDTQY
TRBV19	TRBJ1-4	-	ASRDEKLF
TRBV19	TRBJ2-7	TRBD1	ASSRGQGPYEQY
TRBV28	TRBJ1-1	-	ASSLPGLEAF
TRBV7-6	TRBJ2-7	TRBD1	ASSPTPGQFYEQY
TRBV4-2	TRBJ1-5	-	ASSQEAGDQPQH
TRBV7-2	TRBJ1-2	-	ASSFRFRDPTPRDYGYT
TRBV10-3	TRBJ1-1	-	AISGSSQNTEAF
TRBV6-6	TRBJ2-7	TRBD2	ASSYSMGLATYEQY
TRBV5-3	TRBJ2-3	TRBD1	ARSLTRQGVDTQY
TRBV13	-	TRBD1	ASSFGTGLLYEQY
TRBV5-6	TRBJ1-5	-	ASSFRASNQPQH
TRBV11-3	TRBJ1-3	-	ASSRFPKGFGNTIY
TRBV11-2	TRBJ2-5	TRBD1	ASSLRGQGAGVEETQY
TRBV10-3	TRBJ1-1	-	ATSPTGGSMNTEAF
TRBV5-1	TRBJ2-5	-	ASSSDRLGETQY
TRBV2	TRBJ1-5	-	ASSGTNQPQH
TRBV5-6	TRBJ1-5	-	ASSAGTFSQPQH
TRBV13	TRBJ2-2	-	ASSFGSGRLNTGELF
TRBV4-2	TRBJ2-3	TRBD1	ASSRSRQGITDTQY
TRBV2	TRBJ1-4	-	ASHRNGNEKPF
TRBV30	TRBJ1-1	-	AWSVPGPEAF
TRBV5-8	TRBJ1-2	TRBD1	ASSYRGGYGYT
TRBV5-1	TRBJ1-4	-	ASSLESRGEKLF
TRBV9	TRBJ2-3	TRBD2	ASSPTRGGPGYIDTQY
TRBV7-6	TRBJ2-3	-	ASSLGYTDTQY
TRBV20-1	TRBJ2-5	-	SAPTRETQY
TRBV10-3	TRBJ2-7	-	AIRPGAGGGYEQY